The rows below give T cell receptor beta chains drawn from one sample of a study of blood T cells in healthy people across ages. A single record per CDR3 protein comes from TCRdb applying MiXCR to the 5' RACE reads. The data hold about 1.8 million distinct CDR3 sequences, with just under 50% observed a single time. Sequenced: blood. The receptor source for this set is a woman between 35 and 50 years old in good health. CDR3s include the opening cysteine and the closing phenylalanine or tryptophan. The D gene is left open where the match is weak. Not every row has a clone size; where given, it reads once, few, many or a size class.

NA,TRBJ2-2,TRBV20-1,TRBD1,TGCAGTGCTTCAACAGGGGGACGCTGGACCGGGGAGCTGTTTTTT,CSASTGGRWTGELFF
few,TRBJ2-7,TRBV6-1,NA,TGTGCCAGCAGTGAGTACAGGGAGGCCCCCTACGAGCAGTACTTC,CASSEYREAPYEQYF
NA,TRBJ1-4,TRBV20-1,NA,TGCAGTGCTAGAGATGAGGGCGCCGCAACTAATGAAAAACTGTTTTTT,CSARDEGAATNEKLFF
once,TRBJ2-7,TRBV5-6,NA,TGTGCCAGCAGCTCCGGACTCGTCATCTACGAGCAGTACTTC,CASSSGLVIYEQYF
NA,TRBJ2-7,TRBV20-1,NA,TGCAGTGCTAGAGATAGGGGTGGGGGTTACGAGCAGTACTTC,CSARDRGGGYEQYF
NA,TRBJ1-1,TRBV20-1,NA,TGCAGTGCTAGAGATTTTACAGGGAGTCAACTTAACACTGAAGCTTTCTTT,CSARDFTGSQLNTEAFF
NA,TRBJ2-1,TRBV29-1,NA,TGCAGCGCACGCACTAGCGAGGACAGTGAGCAGTTCTTC,CSARTSEDSEQFF
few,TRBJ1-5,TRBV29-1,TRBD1,TGCAGCGTACCCGGGACAGGAGGCTTGAATCAGCCCCAGCATTTT,CSVPGTGGLNQPQHF
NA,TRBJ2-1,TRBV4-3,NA,TGCGCCAGCAGCCCCCTGGGTAGTAACGGTGACAATGAGCAGTTCTTC,CASSPLGSNGDNEQFF
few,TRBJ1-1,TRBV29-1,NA,TGCAGCTCCAGCATTGGGAACACTGAAGCTTTCTTT,CSSSIGNTEAFF